This T cell receptor (beta chain) was sequenced in a study of OX40 agonist ivuxolimab in advanced cancers. Concerning the study at large: Ivuxolimab was a fully human IgG2 agonistic monoclonal antibody targeting the costimulatory receptor OX40 (CD134). The paper covers the monotherapy dose-escalation part of the phase I ivuxolimab trial, which included N = 52 patients. Partial responses were achieved by three dose-escalation patients, of whom one had hepatocellular carcinoma and two had cutaneous melanoma. Peripheral TCRbeta sequencing was intended to test whether TCR sequence diversity was altered and clonal T-cell expansion was caused by ivuxolimab. Intravenous ivuxolimab was administered to patients every 2 weeks at six dose levels: 0.01, 0.1, 0.3, 1.5, 3 and 10 mg/kg. In the dose-escalation cohort, approximately 83% of patients were male, and the mean age was 60 years with a range of roughly 23 to 79. Prior anti-PD-1, anti-PD-L1 or anti-CTLA-4 therapy was permitted, and checkpoint inhibitors had been received by less than 45% of dose-escalation patients. Of the approximately 50 dose-escalation patients, hepatocellular carcinoma was present in some 19, melanoma in approximately 15, renal cell carcinoma in 9 and head and neck cancer in 9.

Patients with a history of autoimmune disease or receiving systemic immunosuppression were excluded from the trial. In every dose cohort, peripheral blood was drawn for TCR sequencing at baseline, cycle 4 day 1, and cycle 7 day 1. The samples were taken from a phase I, first-in-human, multicenter, open-label dose-escalation trial of ivuxolimab. Adults with locally advanced or metastatic head and neck squamous cell, hepatocellular, melanoma or renal cell carcinoma were enrolled in the trial. Before TCR sequencing, CD4+ T cells and CD8+ T cells from peripheral blood were sorted into separate populations. Including cysteine and phenylalanine, the CDR3 has 14 amino acids. The entry retains the CDR3 DNA only, 42 bases that are in frame from base 1. V is cut by 1 base and J by 6 bases, and the space between the germline ends is 7 bases. In the germline V gene, CDR1 corresponds to KGHSH and CDR2 to LQKENI.

Genomic DNA was isolated from the sorted cells so that the TCRbeta CDR3 region could be sequenced. TCRbeta CDR3 regions were sequenced using the immunoSEQ Assay. TCRdb took this table from immuneACCESS and kept in-frame rearrangements with V and J called. Such tables lack part of the clones; where checked against another copy, unresolved V genes explain under half of the gap, and the rest is unexplained. The sample table holds 50,000 to 65,000 clones, of which 81% were seen once. The ten largest clones capture about 1% of the sample. Comment on this clone: It lacks a known antigen. Qualities for individual bases were not recorded, and no much larger clone is one base off.

What the study reported, not specific to this receptor: Low levels of normalized T-cell clonal expansion were also seen in some nonresponding patients. After ivuxolimab, more expanded clones were found on average in CD8+ T cells than in CD4+ T cells. The antigen specificity of the clonally expanded peripheral T cells was not determined. In partial responders in the 0.1-3.0 mg/kg groups, normalized peripheral clonal expansion was found to be among the lowest, especially among CD8+ T cells. At doses of 0.1 to 3.0 mg/kg, clonal expansion of both CD4+ and CD8+ blood T cells was observed from baseline to week 6.

The chain is made from TRBV18 and TRBJ1-6; no D gene call is confident. This TCR came from an adult with an advanced solid tumor such as melanoma, head and neck, liver or kidney cancer. The specimen was CD4+ or CD8+ T cells sorted from blood, collected in a trial of the OX40 agonist ivuxolimab. The CDR3 here reads CASSPQGLNSPLHF. The bases read TGTGCCAGCTCACCACAGGGCCTTAATTCACCCCTCCACTTT.